This T cell receptor (beta chain) was retrieved from a study of Ad26.COV2.S vaccination and SARS-CoV-2 variants (dated by TCRdb to the early 2020s). Context from the whole study: Donors in the vaccine arm were drawn from COV1001, a multicentre, randomized, double-blind, placebo-controlled phase I-IIa trial testing Ad26.COV2.S in healthy adults. Trial participants were randomized into five groups of five: low-dose or high-dose Ad26.COV2.S given once or twice, or placebo on both occasions. Ad26.COV2.S was given intramuscularly at 5x10^10 or 1x10^11 viral particles, as a single shot or as two shots 56 days apart. Blinding of investigators to trial group allocation was maintained during experiments and outcome assessment. TCRbeta repertoire sequencing served as the tool for gauging how specific and how broad the SARS-CoV-2-reactive T cell receptors were following Ad26.COV2.S vaccination. The TCR-sequenced set comprised about 32 samples: around 20 Ad26.COV2.S vaccine recipients, 5 placebo recipients and 8 SARS-CoV-2 convalescent individuals. Broader findings and caveats from the paper: Substantial breadth of spike-specific CD8+ and CD4+ T cell responses was reported after vaccination. Comparing responses between vaccine doses or regimens was not something the study was powered to do. Comparable non-spike TCR breadth was observed between vaccine and placebo recipients, consistent with only spike being contained in the vaccine. Spike-specific TCR breadth was higher in Ad26.COV2.S recipients than in placebo recipients (P = 0.0014). It was noted by the authors that total T cell responses may have been underestimated by the TCR breadth and depth analyses.

Interpreted using the paper, the treatment or condition label stands for: approximately 18 received Ad26.COV2.S at low or high dose, single or two shots; about 5 received placebo; per-sample allocation not given. For vaccine and placebo recipients, repertoires were sequenced using samples collected on day 63 after the first injection. Cohort 1b enrolled around 24 adults aged 18-55 years at a single site in Boston, USA, between 29 July and 7 August 2020. As a vaccine, Ad26.COV2.S was a replication-incompetent adenovirus type 26 vector that expressed a prefusion-stabilized SARS-CoV-2 spike protein derived from the original Wuhan strain. In regard to this clone: Its antigen remains undetermined. Base quality data are lacking; no much larger clone is found one base away.

The immunoSEQ Assay was the method used to sequence TCRbeta CDR3 regions. After extraction, genomic DNA underwent amplification by bias-controlled multiplex PCR, followed by high-throughput sequencing. The study's own analysis went as follows. To quantify the absolute abundance of every unique TCRbeta CDR3 region, sequences were collapsed and filtered. T cell fraction was estimated by normalizing TCRbeta template counts to usable DNA, with usable DNA measured through amplification of reference genes found in all nucleated cells. Repertoire TCRs were annotated as SARS-CoV-2-specific by exact matching of V gene, CDR3 amino acid sequence and J gene to a known reactive TCR set. MIRA supplied the reference SARS-CoV-2 TCR set, which was filtered for enrichment in COVID-19-positive ImmuneCODE repertoires so that public or cross-reactive TCRs were removed. Using the MIRA antigens, annotated TCRs were further analysed by specific ORF or by position within an ORF. Breadth was defined as the number of annotated unique rearrangements divided by the total number of unique productive rearrangements, and depth was defined as the summed frequency of the annotated unique rearrangements. Two-sided Wilcoxon rank-sum tests were applied when comparing TCR breadth between groups. The source is immuneACCESS, and TCRdb retained only in-frame sequences with V and J called. Part of the clones is not carried over; for the studies checked, unresolved V genes explain less than half of this, and the remainder is unexplained. For V, J and clone size, that table is used; D and trimming come from the DNA. The sample profile shows approximately 420,000 clones; about 88% of them were found once. The ten most abundant clones make up 3.5% of the sample.

Its CDR3 holds 15 amino acids, cysteine through phenylalanine. The DNA shown is the 45-base CDR3, in frame from base 1. The junction shows trimming of 1 base on V and 8 bases on J, and the gene matches do not reach 5 bases of it. The germline V gene supplies CDR1 SGHVS and CDR2 FQNEAQ. This clonotype was sampled from a person aged 18-60 years who received the Ad26.COV2.S COVID-19 vaccine or a placebo. The source material was peripheral blood, sampled in a trial of Ad26.COV2.S vaccine versus placebo. Recombination connected TRBV7-8 to TRBJ1-6; 7 bases in the middle match TRBD1. The CDR3 protein sequence reads: CASSLVEGADSPLHF. DNA sequence: TGTGCCAGCAGCTTAGTTGAGGGGGCTGATTCACCCCTCCACTTT.